The next 3 T cell receptor beta chains were all read from a single sample in a study of shared clonotypes between healthy human individuals. Measured with immunoSEQ multiplex PCR; TCRdb has only the in-frame clones, and not every one. The sample includes roughly 500,000 clones, over 75% of them seen just once. The sequenced material came from PBMCs. Receptor source: a woman in her forties in good health. Some clones in this sample may be carry-over from other donors' samples.

This chain links TRBV7-8 with TRBJ2-5; 7 positions match TRBD2. Per germline, CDR1 SGHVS and CDR2 FQNEAQ. This CDR3 has 14 amino acids. The V segment lost 5 bases and the J segment 5 bases; nucleotides outside the gene matches: 8. The DNA of the CDR3 is TGTGCCAGCAGCCCAATACTAGCGAAGGAGACCCAGTACTTC. This translates into CASSPILAKETQYF. The full variable domain, rest sourced from reference TRBV7-8 and TRBJ2-5, is GAGVSQSPRYKVAKRGQDVALRCDPISGHVSLFWYQQALGQGPEFLTYFQNEAQLDKSGLPSDRFFAERPEGSVSTLKIQRTQQEDSAVYLCASSPILAKETQYFGPGTRLLVL.

A remark on this clone: Distinct nucleotide sequences in the sample also encode this CDR3. The chain joins TRBV28 to TRBJ1-5; no firm D call. The CDR3 extends over 13 amino acids. V was cut by 5 bases and J by 4 bases, with 9 bases left in between. The germline V gene encodes CDR1 MDHEN and CDR2 SYDVKM. CDR3 protein: CASSPGANQPQHF. The CDR3 DNA is TGTGCCAGCAGTCCGGGAGCAAATCAGCCCCAGCATTTT.

The chain has TRBV7-9 and TRBJ2-7; D uncertain. The CDR3 sequence is 12 residues long. Germline CDR1 and CDR2: SEHNR and FQNEAQ (reference sequence). V lost 5 bases, J lost 7 bases, and 12 bases lay in between. The CDR3 here is CASSRHEGEQYF. The DNA of the CDR3 is TGTGCCAGCAGCCGACATGAAGGGGAGCAGTACTTC.